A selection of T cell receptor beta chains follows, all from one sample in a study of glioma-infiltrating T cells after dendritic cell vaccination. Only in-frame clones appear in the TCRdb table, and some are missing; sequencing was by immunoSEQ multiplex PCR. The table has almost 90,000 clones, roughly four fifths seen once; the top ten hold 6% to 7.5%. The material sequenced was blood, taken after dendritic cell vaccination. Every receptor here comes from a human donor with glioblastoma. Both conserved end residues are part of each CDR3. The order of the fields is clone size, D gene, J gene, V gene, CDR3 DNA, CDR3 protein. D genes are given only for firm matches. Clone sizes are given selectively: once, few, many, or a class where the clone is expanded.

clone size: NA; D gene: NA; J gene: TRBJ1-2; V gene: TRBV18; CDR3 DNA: TGTGCCAGCTCCTACGGGGGAGACGCAGGCTACACCTTC; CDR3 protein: CASSYGGDAGYTF
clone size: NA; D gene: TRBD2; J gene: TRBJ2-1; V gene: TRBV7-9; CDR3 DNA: TGTGCCAGCAGCTCAGCGGGGCCCGGTTTTGATGAGCAGTTCTTC; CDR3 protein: CASSSAGPGFDEQFF
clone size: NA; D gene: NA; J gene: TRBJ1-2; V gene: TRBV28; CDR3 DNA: TGTGCCAGCAGCCCCTGGGGAGGGGATGGCTACACCTTC; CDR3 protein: CASSPWGGDGYTF
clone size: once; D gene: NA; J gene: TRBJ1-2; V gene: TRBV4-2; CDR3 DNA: TGTGCCAGCAGCCAAGATGTTGGAGGGTACTATGGCTACACCTTC; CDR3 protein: CASSQDVGGYYGYTF
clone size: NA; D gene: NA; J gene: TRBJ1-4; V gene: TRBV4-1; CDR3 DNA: TGCGCCAGCAGCCAGGAGTACAGGGAAAAACTGTTTTTT; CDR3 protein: CASSQEYREKLFF
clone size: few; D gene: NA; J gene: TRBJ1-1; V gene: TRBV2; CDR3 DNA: TGTGCCAGCAGTGTAGAGGATAGGACTGAAGCTTTCTTT; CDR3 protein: CASSVEDRTEAFF
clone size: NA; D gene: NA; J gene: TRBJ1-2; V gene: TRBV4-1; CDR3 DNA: TGCGCCAGCAGCCAAGATCGGCAGGATATCTATGGCTACACCTTC; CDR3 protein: CASSQDRQDIYGYTF
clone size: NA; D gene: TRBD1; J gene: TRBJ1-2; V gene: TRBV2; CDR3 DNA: TGTGCCAGCAGGATACAGGGGGCTGTCTATGGCTACACCTTC; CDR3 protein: CASRIQGAVYGYTF
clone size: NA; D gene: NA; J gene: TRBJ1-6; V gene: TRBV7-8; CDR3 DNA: TGTGCCAGCAGCGAACCCCCCAGTTCACCCCTCCACTTT; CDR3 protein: CASSEPPSSPLHF
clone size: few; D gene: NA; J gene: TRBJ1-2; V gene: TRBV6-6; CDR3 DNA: TGTGCCAGCAGCCCCCAGGCGGACAATGGCTACACCTTC; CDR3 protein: CASSPQADNGYTF
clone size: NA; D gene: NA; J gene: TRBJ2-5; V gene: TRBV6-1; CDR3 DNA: TGTGCCAGCAGTGAAGCGCCCCGGAGGGAGACCCAGTACTTC; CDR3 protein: CASSEAPRRETQYF
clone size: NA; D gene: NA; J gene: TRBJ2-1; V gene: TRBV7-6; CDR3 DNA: TGTGCCAGCAGCTTAAGAGGGACTGGGGAATACAATGAGCAGTTCTTC; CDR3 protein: CASSLRGTGEYNEQFF
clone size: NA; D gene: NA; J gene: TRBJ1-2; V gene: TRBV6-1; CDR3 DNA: TGTGCCAGCAGTGAATCAGGCGGGTTTTCCGGCTACACCTTC; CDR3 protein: CASSESGGFSGYTF
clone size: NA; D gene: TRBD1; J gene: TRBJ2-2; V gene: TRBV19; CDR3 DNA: TGTGCCAGTAGTATAGAGGACAGGAGGTACGGGGAGCTGTTTTTT; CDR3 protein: CASSIEDRRYGELFF
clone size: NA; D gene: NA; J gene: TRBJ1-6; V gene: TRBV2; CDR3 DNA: TGTGCCAGCAGTGATTTCGGGGGGTCACCCCTCCACTTT; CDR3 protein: CASSDFGGSPLHF
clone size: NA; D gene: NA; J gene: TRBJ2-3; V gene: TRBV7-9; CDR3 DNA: TGTGCCAGCAGCTACCTACAGGGAGGCACAGATACGCAGTATTTT; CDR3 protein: CASSYLQGGTDTQYF
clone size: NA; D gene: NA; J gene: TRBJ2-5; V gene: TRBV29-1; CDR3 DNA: TGCAGCGTTTCCCCTTCGGGAATAGAGACCCAGTACTTC; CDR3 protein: CSVSPSGIETQYF
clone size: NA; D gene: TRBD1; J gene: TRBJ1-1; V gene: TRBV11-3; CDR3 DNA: TGTGCCAGCAGCATTAATAAAGGACAGGGATGGACTGAAGCTTTCTTT; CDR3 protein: CASSINKGQGWTEAFF
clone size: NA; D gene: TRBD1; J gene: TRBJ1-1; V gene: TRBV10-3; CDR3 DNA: TGTGCCATAAGGGGGGACAGGGTCACTGAAGCTTTCTTT; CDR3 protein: CAIRGDRVTEAFF
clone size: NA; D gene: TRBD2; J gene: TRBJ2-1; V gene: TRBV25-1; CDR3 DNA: TGTGCCAGCAGCAAATTAGCGGGGGGGTACAATGAGCAGTTCTTC; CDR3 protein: CASSKLAGGYNEQFF
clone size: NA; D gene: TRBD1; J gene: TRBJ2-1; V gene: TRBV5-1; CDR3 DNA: TGCGCCAGCAGCTTAGGGACAGGGGCGGTTAATGAGCAGTTCTTC; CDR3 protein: CASSLGTGAVNEQFF
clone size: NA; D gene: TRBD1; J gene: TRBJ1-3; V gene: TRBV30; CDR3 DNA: TGTGCCTGGAGTGTTAGCCAGGGGGATAGGGTAAACACCATATATTTT; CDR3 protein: CAWSVSQGDRVNTIYF
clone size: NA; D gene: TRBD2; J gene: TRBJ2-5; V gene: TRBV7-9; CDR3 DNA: TGTGCCAGCAGCTTAACGGGGGGAGAGACCCAGTACTTC; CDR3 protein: CASSLTGGETQYF
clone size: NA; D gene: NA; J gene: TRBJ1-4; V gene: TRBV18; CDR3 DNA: TGTGCCAGCTCACCAAACCGGGGAGCTAATGAAAAACTGTTTTTT; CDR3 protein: CASSPNRGANEKLFF
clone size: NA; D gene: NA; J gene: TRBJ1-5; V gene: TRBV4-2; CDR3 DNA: TGTGCCAGCAGCCAAGATCTGGGGGGAGTTCAGCCCCAGCATTTT; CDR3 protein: CASSQDLGGVQPQHF
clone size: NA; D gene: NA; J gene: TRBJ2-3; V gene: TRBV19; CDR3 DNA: TGTGCCAGTAGTATCCTCGCTGGGCGTTGGGATACGCAGTATTTT; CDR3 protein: CASSILAGRWDTQYF
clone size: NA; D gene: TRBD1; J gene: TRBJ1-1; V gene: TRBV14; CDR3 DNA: TGTGCCAGCAGCCTCCGGGACAGGGGTGAGGAAAACACTGAAGCTTTCTTT; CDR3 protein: CASSLRDRGEENTEAFF
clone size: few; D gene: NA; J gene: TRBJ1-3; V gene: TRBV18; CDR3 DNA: TGTGCCAGCTCTCAAGGACAGACCGACCGAAACACCATATATTTT; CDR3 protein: CASSQGQTDRNTIYF